These 21 T cell receptor beta chains were sequenced from one sample in a study of CD8+ T cells in alopecia areata. Investigators isolated RNA and reverse transcribed it into cDNA to act as the sequencing template. Method: immunoSEQ multiplex PCR; TCRdb's copy keeps in-frame clones and lacks some. The sample gives approximately 180,000 clones, roughly 70% of which show up once; about 1.3% is in the top ten. As for treatment: oral pan-JAK inhibitor, 5-10 mg twice daily. The sample consisted of CD4+ T cells sorted from blood, taken around week 50, from a patient treated with tofacitinib. The receptor set was obtained from a human donor with alopecia areata.

This sequence joins TRBV29-1 and TRBJ2-4; weak D call: TRBD1 (5 bases). The V end lost 3 bases, the J end lost 7 bases, and 10 bases lay between the germline ends. CDR3 length: 12 residues. The germline CDR1 and CDR2 sequences are SQVTM and ANQGSEA. CDR3 protein: CSVEFSGNIQYF. For the CDR3, the DNA is TGCAGCGTTGAGTTTTCAGGGAACATTCAGTACTTC.

On this clone: The sample holds other DNA sequences that translate to the same CDR3. The genes are TRBV29-1 and TRBJ1-1; D gene unclear. The CDR3 sequence is 13 residues long. Germline CDR1 and CDR2: SQVTM and ANQGSEA. With 3 bases removed from V and 1 base from J, the gap between germline ends came to 9 bases. This CDR3 is CSVEAQTNTEAFF. CDR3 nucleotides: TGCAGCGTTGAGGCACAAACGAACACTGAAGCTTTCTTT. Combining the CDR3 with reference TRBV29-1 and TRBJ1-1 gives the whole variable domain SAVISQKPSRDICQRGTSLTIQCQVDSQVTMMFWYRQQPGQSLTLIATANQGSEATYESGFVIDKFPISRPNLTFSTLTVSNMSPEDSSIYLCSVEAQTNTEAFFGQGTRLTVV.

The CDR3 nucleotides read TGTGCCAGCAGCCTGACACAGCTCTGGGAGCAGTACTTC. Translated: CASSLTQLWEQYF. The rearrangement links TRBV7-2 to TRBJ2-7; no reliable D call. There are 13 residues in the CDR3. Germline V CDR1 and CDR2: SGHTA, FQGNSA. The V end lost 5 bases, the J end lost 7 bases, and 15 bases lay between the germline ends.

As for this clone: An end of the junction differs from the germline gene, which may be a read error. This rearrangement joins TRBV5-1 to TRBJ2-7; 8 nucleotides agree with TRBD1. Germline V gives CDR1 SGHRS, CDR2 YFSETQ. This CDR3 is built from 14 residues. As DNA, the CDR3 is TGCGCCAGCAGCACCGGACAGGGCTCCCACGAGCAGTACTTC. Protein product: CASSTGQGSHEQYF. The complete variable domain, with remaining parts taken from reference TRBV5-1 and TRBJ2-7, reads KAGVTQTPRYLIKTRGQQVTLSCSPISGHRSVSWYQQTPGQGLQFLFEYFSETQRNKGNFPGRFSGRQFSNSRSEMNVSTLELGDSALYLCASSTGQGSHEQYFGPGTRLTVT.

The chain joins TRBV4-1 to TRBJ1-1; no definite D call. Trimming shortened V by 8 bases and J by 0 bases, and 19 bases separated the two germline ends. Germline loops: CDR1 MGHRA, CDR2 YSYEKL. The CDR3 extends over 16 amino acids. The chain's CDR3 is CASSQGRTVMNTEAFF. The DNA of the CDR3 is TGCGCCAGCTCCCAAGGACGGACCGTCATGAACACTGAAGCTTTCTTT.

The V gene is TRBV9, the J gene TRBJ1-2; 7 bases are a match to TRBD1. The V segment lost 3 bases and the J segment 1 base; nucleotides outside the gene matches: 6. The CDR3 covers 15 residues. CDR1 and CDR2 from the germline V gene are SGDLS and YYNGEE. Written as DNA, the CDR3 is TGTGCCAGCAGCGCCTCCGGGACAGATAACTATGGCTACACCTTC. Its translation is CASSASGTDNYGYTF.

The rearrangement joins TRBV18 to TRBJ2-6; D is ambiguous. Germline lookup yields CDR1 KGHSH and CDR2 LQKENI. The CDR3 has 16 residues. V gave up 3 bases and J gave up 0 bases, with 9 bases separating them. CDR3 sequence (DNA): TGTGCCAGCTCACCTAATCAGATCTCTGGGGCCAACGTCCTGACTTTC. Residues: CASSPNQISGANVLTF.

The chain employs TRBV28 and TRBJ1-2; D may be TRBD1 (5 bases). CDR1 and CDR2 from the germline V gene are MDHEN and SYDVKM. V was cut by 6 bases and J by 7 bases, with 9 bases left in between. This CDR3 region has 11 residues. CDR3 in DNA: TGTGCCAGCAGGGAAAGGGGTGGCTACACCTTC. The encoded protein is CASRERGGYTF.

The rearrangement uses TRBV5-1 and TRBJ2-3; weak D call: TRBD2 (6 bases). The CDR3 spans 14 residues. The V gene's germline CDR1 is SGHRS and CDR2 YFSETQ. Trimming took off 2 bases at V and 3 bases at J, with 10 bases between the two ends. For the CDR3, the DNA is TGCGCCAGCAGCTTCCGCGGGGCAACAGATACGCAGTATTTT. As protein: CASSFRGATDTQYF.

V usage is TRBV11-2 and J usage is TRBJ1-6; D is possibly TRBD1 (5 bases). This CDR3 contains 16 residues. Germline V CDR1 and CDR2: SGHAT, FQNNGV. The V end lost 1 base, the J end lost 7 bases, and 14 bases lay between the germline ends. The CDR3 DNA sequence: TGTGCCAGCAGCTTAGTTTTGGGGCAGGAAAATTCACCCCTCCACTTT. Protein product: CASSLVLGQENSPLHF. Full variable domain (outside the CDR3, taken from reference TRBV11-2 and TRBJ1-6): EAGVAQSPRYKIIEKRQSVAFWCNPISGHATLYWYQQILGQGPKLLIQFQNNGVVDDSQLPKDRFSAERLKGVDSTLKIQPAKLEDSAVYLCASSLVLGQENSPLHFGNGTRLTVT.

This clone was detected only a few times. The genes are TRBV10-3 and TRBJ1-5, with D unclear. CDR3 length equals 12 residues. Deletions cut 10 bases from V and 5 bases from J, with 12 bases between. The germline CDR1 and CDR2 sequences are ENHRY and SYGVKD. CDR3 sequence: CATAREDQPQHF. The DNA for the CDR3 is TGTGCCACCGCCCGAGAGGATCAGCCCCAGCATTTT.

The rearrangement links TRBV7-2 to TRBJ1-6; D unclear. Trimming cost V 3 bases and J 8 bases, with 2 bases left between them. CDR3 length equals 11 residues. In germline, CDR1 is SGHTA, CDR2 FQGNSA. In DNA form, the CDR3 reads TGTGCCAGCAGCTTCGATTCACCCCTCCACTTT. Translating gives CASSFDSPLHF.

This chain connects TRBV18 to TRBJ2-7; D remains ambiguous. The CDR3 is 15 residues long. CDR1 and CDR2 from the germline V gene are KGHSH and LQKENI. V was pared by 3 bases and J by 2 bases, with 14 bases between. The CDR3 region is CASSPRQDATYEQYF. In nucleotides, the CDR3 is TGTGCCAGCTCACCGCGCCAGGATGCCACCTACGAGCAGTACTTC.

The V gene is TRBV2, the J gene TRBJ1-5; D is uncertain. Germline V lookup: CDR1 SNHLY, CDR2 FYNNEI. The V and J ends lost 7 bases and 0 bases respectively, with 7 bases between them. CDR3 length equals 13 residues. CDR3 loop: CASKDTSNQPQHF. In nucleotides, the CDR3 is TGTGCCAGCAAAGACACTAGCAATCAGCCCCAGCATTTT.

The V gene is TRBV6-5, the J gene TRBJ2-3; 10 bases line up with TRBD1. Unmatched junction bases numbered 3, after V lost 0 bases and J lost 6 bases. This CDR3 is built from 15 residues. The V gene's germline CDR1 is MNHEY and CDR2 SVGAGI. CDR3: CASSYSLDRGDTQYF. The DNA of the CDR3 is TGTGCCAGCAGTTACTCGCTGGACAGGGGGGATACGCAGTATTTT.

This clone was seen only a few times. The J gene is TRBJ1-2, the V gene TRBV5-1; D unclear. V was trimmed by 0 bases and J by 4 bases, leaving 10 bases between them. Germline V gene data show CDR1 as SGHRS and CDR2 as YFSETQ. CDR3 size: 14 residues. The CDR3 region has the DNA TGCGCCAGCAGCTTGGAAGGGTATCTCTATGGCTACACCTTC. Encoded protein: CASSLEGYLYGYTF. Looking up the rest from reference TRBV5-1 and TRBJ1-2 gives the full variable domain: KAGVTQTPRYLIKTRGQQVTLSCSPISGHRSVSWYQQTPGQGLQFLFEYFSETQRNKGNFPGRFSGRQFSNSRSEMNVSTLELGDSALYLCASSLEGYLYGYTFGSGTRLTVV.

The chain recombines TRBV19 with TRBJ2-2; 8 nucleotides align to TRBD2. Germline assignment: CDR1 LNHDA and CDR2 SQIVND (reference sequence). V was clipped by 10 bases and J by 4 bases; unmatched bases: 8. This CDR3 contains 14 residues. CDR3 nucleotide sequence: TGTGCCATCAAAAGCGGGGGCCGCACCGGGGAGCTGTTTTTT. Its protein is CAIKSGGRTGELFF.

This clone was seen more than once but under ten times. This rearrangement joins TRBV6-5 to TRBJ1-4, with D tentatively TRBD1 (5 bases). Deletions cut 5 bases from V and 8 bases from J, with 18 bases between. CDR3 length: 15 residues. Germline V gene sequence: CDR1 MNHEY, CDR2 SVGAGI. The CDR3 is CASSTRGRVDEKLFF. CDR3 DNA sequence: TGTGCCAGCAGTACCCGGGGCAGGGTAGACGAAAAACTGTTTTTT.

The CDR3 DNA reads as TGTGCCAGCAGCTACGAGGGGGACTATGGCTACACCTTC. As protein: CASSYEGDYGYTF. This chain uses TRBV5-6 with TRBJ1-2, with TRBD1 as a possible D gene (6 bases). V lost 3 bases and J lost 3, with 9 bases in between. The CDR3 runs to 13 residues. Germline CDR1 reads SGHDT; CDR2 reads YYEEEE.

V usage is TRBV30 and J usage is TRBJ1-6; TRBD1 aligns across 8 bases. The CDR3 loop spans 14 amino acids. In germline, CDR1 is GTSNPN, CDR2 SVGIG (reference sequence). The ends lost 6 bases at V and 8 bases at J; junction bases unmatched: 9. CDR3 protein: CACLSGQGDSPLHF. The CDR3, as DNA: TGTGCCTGCCTTTCCGGACAGGGCGATTCACCCCTCCACTTT.

This clone was found a few times. V usage is TRBV5-1 and J usage is TRBJ2-5, with 8 bases lining up with TRBD1. Germline trimming cut 4 bases from V and 5 bases from J; bases unmatched to any gene: 7. CDR1 and CDR2 from the germline V gene are SGHRS and YFSETQ. CDR3 size: 14 residues. This CDR3 is CASSHGQGGETQYF. The CDR3 DNA reads as TGCGCCAGCAGCCATGGACAGGGCGGGGAGACCCAGTACTTC.